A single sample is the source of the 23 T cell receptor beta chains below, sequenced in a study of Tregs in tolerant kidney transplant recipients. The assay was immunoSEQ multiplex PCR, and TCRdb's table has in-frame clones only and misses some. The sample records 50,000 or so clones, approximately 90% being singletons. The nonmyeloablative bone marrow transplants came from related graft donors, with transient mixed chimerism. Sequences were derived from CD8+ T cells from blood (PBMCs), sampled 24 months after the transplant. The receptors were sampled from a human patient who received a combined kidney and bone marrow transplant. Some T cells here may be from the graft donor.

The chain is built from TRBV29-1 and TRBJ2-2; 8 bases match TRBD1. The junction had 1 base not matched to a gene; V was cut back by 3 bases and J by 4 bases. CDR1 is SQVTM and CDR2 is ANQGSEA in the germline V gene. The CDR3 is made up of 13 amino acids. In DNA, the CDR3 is TGCAGCGTTGAGGACAGGGCCACCGGGGAGCTGTTTTTT. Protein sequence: CSVEDRATGELFF.

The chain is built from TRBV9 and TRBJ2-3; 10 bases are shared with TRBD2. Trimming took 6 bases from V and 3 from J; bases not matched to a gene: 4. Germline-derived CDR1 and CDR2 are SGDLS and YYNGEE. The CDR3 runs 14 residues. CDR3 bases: TGTGCCAGCACTGCTAGCGGGAGAACAGATACGCAGTATTTT. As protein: CASTASGRTDTQYF. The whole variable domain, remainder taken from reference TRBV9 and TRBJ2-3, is DSGVTQTPKHLITATGQRVTLRCSPRSGDLSVYWYQQSLDQGLQFLIQYYNGEERAKGNILERFSAQQFPDLHSELNLSSLELGDSALYFCASTASGRTDTQYFGPGTRLTVL.

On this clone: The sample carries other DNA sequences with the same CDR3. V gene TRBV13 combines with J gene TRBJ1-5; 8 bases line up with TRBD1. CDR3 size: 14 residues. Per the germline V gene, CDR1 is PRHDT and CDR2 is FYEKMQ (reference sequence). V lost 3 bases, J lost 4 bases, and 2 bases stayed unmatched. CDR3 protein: CASSFGQGNQPQHF. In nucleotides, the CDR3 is TGTGCCAGCAGCTTTGGACAGGGAAATCAGCCCCAGCATTTT.

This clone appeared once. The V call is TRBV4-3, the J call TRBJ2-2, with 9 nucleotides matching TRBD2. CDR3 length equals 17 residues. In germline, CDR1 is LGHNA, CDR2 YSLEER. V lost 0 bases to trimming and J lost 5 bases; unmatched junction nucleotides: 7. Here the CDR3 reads CASSQDRAGGPTGELFF. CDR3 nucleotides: TGCGCCAGCAGCCAAGATCGGGCGGGGGGGCCTACCGGGGAGCTGTTTTTT.

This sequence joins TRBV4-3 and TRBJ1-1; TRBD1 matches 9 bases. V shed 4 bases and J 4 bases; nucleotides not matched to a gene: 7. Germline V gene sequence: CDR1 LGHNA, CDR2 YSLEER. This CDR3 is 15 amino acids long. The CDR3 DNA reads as TGCGCCAGCAGCCTTGACGGGACAGGGCGCACTGAAGCTTTCTTT. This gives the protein CASSLDGTGRTEAFF.

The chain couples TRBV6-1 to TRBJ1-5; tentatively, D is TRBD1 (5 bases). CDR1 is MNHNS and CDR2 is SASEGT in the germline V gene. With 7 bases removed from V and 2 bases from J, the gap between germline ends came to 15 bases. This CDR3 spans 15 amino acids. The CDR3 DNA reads TGTGCCAGCACCCCGTCCAGGGTAGGCAATCAGCCCCAGCATTTT. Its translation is CASTPSRVGNQPQHF.

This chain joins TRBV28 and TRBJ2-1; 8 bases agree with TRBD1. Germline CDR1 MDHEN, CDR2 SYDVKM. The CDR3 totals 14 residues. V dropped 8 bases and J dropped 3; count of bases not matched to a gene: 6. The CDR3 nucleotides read TGTGCCAGCCGGCGACAGGGGTTCTACAATGAGCAGTTCTTC. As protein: CASRRQGFYNEQFF.

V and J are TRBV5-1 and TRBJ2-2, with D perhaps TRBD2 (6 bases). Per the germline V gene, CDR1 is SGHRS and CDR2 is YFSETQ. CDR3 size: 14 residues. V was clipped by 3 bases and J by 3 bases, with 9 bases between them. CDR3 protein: CASSSGGDTGELFF. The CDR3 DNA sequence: TGCGCCAGCAGCTCGGGCGGGGACACCGGGGAGCTGTTTTTT. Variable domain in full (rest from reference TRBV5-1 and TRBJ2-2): KAGVTQTPRYLIKTRGQQVTLSCSPISGHRSVSWYQQTPGQGLQFLFEYFSETQRNKGNFPGRFSGRQFSNSRSEMNVSTLELGDSALYLCASSSGGDTGELFFGEGSRLTVL.

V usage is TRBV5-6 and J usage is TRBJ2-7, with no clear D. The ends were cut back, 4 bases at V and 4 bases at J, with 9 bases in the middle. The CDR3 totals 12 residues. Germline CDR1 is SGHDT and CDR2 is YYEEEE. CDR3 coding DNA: TGTGCCAGCAGCGGCGACTTATACGAGCAGTACTTC. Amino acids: CASSGDLYEQYF.

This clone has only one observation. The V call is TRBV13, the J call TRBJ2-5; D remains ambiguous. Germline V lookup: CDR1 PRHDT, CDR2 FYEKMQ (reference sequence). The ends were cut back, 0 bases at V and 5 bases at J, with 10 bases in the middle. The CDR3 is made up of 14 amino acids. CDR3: CASSLGGSPETQYF. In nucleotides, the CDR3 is TGTGCCAGCAGCTTAGGCGGTAGCCCCGAGACCCAGTACTTC.

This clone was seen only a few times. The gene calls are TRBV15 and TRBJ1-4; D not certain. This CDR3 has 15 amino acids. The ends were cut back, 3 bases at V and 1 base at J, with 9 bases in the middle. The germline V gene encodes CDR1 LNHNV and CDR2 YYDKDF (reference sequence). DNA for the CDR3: TGTGCCACCAGCAGGGGTCGGGGAACTAATGAAAAACTGTTTTTT. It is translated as CATSRGRGTNEKLFF. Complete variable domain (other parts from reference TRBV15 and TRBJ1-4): DAMVIQNPRYQVTQFGKPVTLSCSQTLNHNVMYWYQQKSSQAPKLLFHYYDKDFNNEADTPDNFQSRRPNTSFCFLDIRSPGLGDTAMYLCATSRGRGTNEKLFFGSGTQLSVL.

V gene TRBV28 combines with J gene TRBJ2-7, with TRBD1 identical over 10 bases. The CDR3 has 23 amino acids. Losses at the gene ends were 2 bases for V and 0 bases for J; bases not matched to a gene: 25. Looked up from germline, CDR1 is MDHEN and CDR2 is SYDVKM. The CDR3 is CASSLMFNKPGQGSYPLSYEQYF. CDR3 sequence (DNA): TGTGCCAGCAGTTTAATGTTTAACAAACCGGGACAGGGGTCTTACCCGCTCTCCTACGAGCAGTACTTC.

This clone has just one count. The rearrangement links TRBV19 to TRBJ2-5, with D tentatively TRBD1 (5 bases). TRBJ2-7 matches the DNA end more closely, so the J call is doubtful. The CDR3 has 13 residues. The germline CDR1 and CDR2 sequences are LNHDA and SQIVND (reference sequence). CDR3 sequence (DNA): TGTGCCAGTAGTATGACAGTTTCCTACGAGCAGTACTTC. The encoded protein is CASSMTVSYEQYF.

The CDR3 DNA follows: TGTGCCAGCAGTTACTCGCGCTCCTACAATGAGCAGTTCTTC. As protein: CASSYSRSYNEQFF. The chain is built from TRBV6-5 and TRBJ2-1; no firm D call. V was cut by 0 bases and J by 0 bases, with 3 bases left in between. CDR1 is MNHEY and CDR2 is SVGAGI in the germline V gene. CDR3 length equals 14 residues.

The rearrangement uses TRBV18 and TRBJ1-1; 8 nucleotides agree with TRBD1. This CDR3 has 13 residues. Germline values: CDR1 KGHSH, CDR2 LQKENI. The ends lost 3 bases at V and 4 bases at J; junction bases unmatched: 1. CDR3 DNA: TGTGCCAGCTCACCCGGACAGGGCACTGAAGCTTTCTTT. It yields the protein CASSPGQGTEAFF. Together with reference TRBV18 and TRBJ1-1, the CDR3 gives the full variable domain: NAGVMQNPRHLVRRRGQEARLRCSPMKGHSHVYWYRQLPEEGLKFMVYLQKENIIDESGMPKERFSAEFPKEGPSILRIQQVVRGDSAAYFCASSPGQGTEAFFGQGTRLTVV.

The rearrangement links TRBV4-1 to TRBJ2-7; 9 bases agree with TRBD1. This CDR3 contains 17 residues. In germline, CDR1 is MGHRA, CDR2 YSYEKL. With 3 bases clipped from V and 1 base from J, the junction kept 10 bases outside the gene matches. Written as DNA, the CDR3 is TGCGCCAGCAGCCATTCTACCGGGACAGGGTCTTCCTACGAGCAGTACTTC. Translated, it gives CASSHSTGTGSSYEQYF.

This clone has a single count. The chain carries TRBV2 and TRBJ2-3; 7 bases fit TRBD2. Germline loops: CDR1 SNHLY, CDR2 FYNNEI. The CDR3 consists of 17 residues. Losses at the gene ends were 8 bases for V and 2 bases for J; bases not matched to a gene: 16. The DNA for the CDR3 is TGTGCCAGCGGAGGAGGGCGGGGGACGATCTACACAGATACGCAGTATTTT. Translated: CASGGGRGTIYTDTQYF.

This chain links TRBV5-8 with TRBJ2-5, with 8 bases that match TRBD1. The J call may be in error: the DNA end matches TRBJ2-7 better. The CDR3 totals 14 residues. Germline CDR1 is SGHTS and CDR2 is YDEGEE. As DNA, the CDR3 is TGTGCCAGCAGCTTGGGGCAGGGGGCTAACGAGCAGTACTTC. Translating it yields CASSLGQGANEQYF.

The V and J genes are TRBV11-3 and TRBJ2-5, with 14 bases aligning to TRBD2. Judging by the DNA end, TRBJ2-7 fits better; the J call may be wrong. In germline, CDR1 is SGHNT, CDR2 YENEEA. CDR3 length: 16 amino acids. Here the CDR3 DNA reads TGTGCCAGCAGCTTAGCACGGACTAGCGGGAGGTACGAGCAGTACTTC. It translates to CASSLARTSGRYEQYF.

CDR3 region: CASSDSYEQYF. CDR3 in DNA: TGTGCCAGCAGCGACAGCTACGAGCAGTACTTC. This chain connects TRBV7-9 to TRBJ2-7, with D maybe TRBD1 (5 bases). Trimming took 5 bases from V and 3 from J, leaving 5 bases between them. The germline gives CDR1 SEHNR, CDR2 FQNEAQ (reference sequence). The CDR3 loop spans 11 amino acids.

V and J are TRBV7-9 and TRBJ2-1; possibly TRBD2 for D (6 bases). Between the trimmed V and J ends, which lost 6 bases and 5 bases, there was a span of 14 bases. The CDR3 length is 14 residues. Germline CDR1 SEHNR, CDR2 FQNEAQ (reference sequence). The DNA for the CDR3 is TGTGCCAGCAGTAGGGACTCAAGCCACAATGAGCAGTTCTTC. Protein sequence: CASSRDSSHNEQFF. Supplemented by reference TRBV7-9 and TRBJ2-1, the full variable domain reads DTGVSQNPRHKITKRGQNVTFRCDPISEHNRLYWYRQTLGQGPEFLTYFQNEAQLEKSRLLSDRFSAERPKGSFSTLEIQRTEQGDSAMYLCASSRDSSHNEQFFGPGTRLTVL.

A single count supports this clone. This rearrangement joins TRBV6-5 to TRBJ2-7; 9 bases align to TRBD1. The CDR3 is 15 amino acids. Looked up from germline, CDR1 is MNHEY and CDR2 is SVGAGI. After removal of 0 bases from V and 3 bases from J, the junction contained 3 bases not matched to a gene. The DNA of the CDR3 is TGTGCCAGCAGTTACTCTGGACAGGGGAACTACGAGCAGTACTTC. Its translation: CASSYSGQGNYEQYF.

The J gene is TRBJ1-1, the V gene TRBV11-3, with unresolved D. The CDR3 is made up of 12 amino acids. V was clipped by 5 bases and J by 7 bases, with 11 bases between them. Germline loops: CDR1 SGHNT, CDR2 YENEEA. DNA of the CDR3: TGTGCCAGCAGCCCTAGGATGAGTGAAGCTTTCTTT. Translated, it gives CASSPRMSEAFF.